Listed below are T cell receptor beta chains from one sample, sequenced in a study of T cell changes during pregnancy in multiple sclerosis. Assay used: immunoSEQ multiplex PCR; TCRdb lists only in-frame clones, some missing. The sample contains tens of thousands of clones, 93% of which appear only once. The specimen comprised peripheral blood, sampled in the second trimester of pregnancy. These receptors all come from a female donor in good health, enrolled as a control in a pregnancy study. The CDR3 runs from the conserved cysteine through the conserved F or W. The order of the fields is J gene, V gene, D gene, clone size, CDR3 protein, CDR3 DNA. A D gene is named only where the DNA matches it firmly. A clone size is listed for some rows: how often the clone was seen (once, few, many), or a class if it is expanded.

TRBJ2-7 TRBV4-2 TRBD2 . CASSQDGAGGYYEQYF TGTGCCAGCAGCCAAGATGGGGCGGGGGGATACTACGAGCAGTACTTC
TRBJ1-6 TRBV27 . . CASSLEAGLGSPLHF TGTGCCAGCAGTTTAGAGGCAGGGCTTGGTTCACCCCTCCACTTT
TRBJ2-1 TRBV29-1 . . CSAGNEQFF TGCAGCGCGGGCAATGAGCAGTTCTTC
TRBJ2-2 TRBV5-1 TRBD2 . CASRPGGGKRGANTGELFF TGCGCCAGCCGCCCCGGGGGAGGGAAGCGGGGGGCGAACACCGGGGAGCTGTTTTTT
TRBJ2-1 TRBV11-2 TRBD2 . CASSVTSGGGLEQFF TGTGCCAGCAGCGTAACTAGCGGGGGGGGACTTGAGCAGTTCTTC
TRBJ2-7 TRBV7-9 TRBD2 . CASSFGLAAYEQYF TGTGCCAGCAGCTTTGGACTAGCGGCCTACGAGCAGTACTTC
TRBJ1-1 TRBV5-1 . . CASSLERGTEAFF TGCGCCAGCAGCTTGGAAAGGGGCACTGAAGCTTTCTTT
TRBJ2-5 TRBV18 TRBD1 . CASSPGQGIETQYF TGTGCCAGCTCACCAGGACAGGGGATTGAGACCCAGTACTTC
TRBJ2-7 TRBV27 . . CASIPGTGTREQYF TGTGCCAGCATTCCTGGGACAGGGACTAGAGAGCAGTACTTC
TRBJ2-1 TRBV30 . . CAWGLGGPLNEQFF TGTGCCTGGGGGTTGGGGGGGCCTTTGAATGAGCAGTTCTTC
TRBJ1-4 TRBV6-6 . . CASSYVRNEKLFF TGTGCCAGCAGTTACGTCCGGAATGAAAAACTGTTTTTT
TRBJ2-3 TRBV5-4 TRBD2 . CASSASGGTDTQYF TGTGCCAGCAGCGCTAGCGGGGGCACAGATACGCAGTATTTT
TRBJ1-1 TRBV10-3 . . CATGREDTEAFF TGTGCCACAGGGCGAGAGGATACTGAAGCTTTCTTT
TRBJ1-2 TRBV7-8 . . CASSLARYGGYTF TGTGCCAGCAGCTTAGCCAGATATGGTGGCTACACCTTC
TRBJ1-2 TRBV10-3 . . CAISEARGKGYTF TGTGCCATCAGTGAGGCGAGAGGGAAAGGCTACACCTTC
TRBJ1-2 TRBV4-3 TRBD1 . CASSQGHRDRGYGYTF TGCGCCAGCAGCCAAGGACACCGGGACAGGGGGTATGGCTACACCTTC
TRBJ2-3 TRBV5-1 TRBD2 . CASSLDGGGGVPAIYF TGCGCCAGCAGCTTGGACGGCGGGGGGGGCGTACCAGCGATTTATTTT
TRBJ1-5 TRBV27 . . CASGREPQHF TGTGCCAGCGGGAGAGAGCCCCAGCATTTT
TRBJ1-2 TRBV4-2 TRBD1 . CASSPRTGEYGYTF TGTGCCAGCAGCCCCAGGACAGGGGAGTATGGCTACACCTTC
TRBJ1-3 TRBV30 TRBD1 . CAWSVEYRRFTGAISGNTIYF TGTGCCTGGAGTGTCGAATATCGCCGATTCACAGGGGCCATTTCTGGAAACACCATATATTTT
TRBJ2-3 TRBV4-2 TRBD2 . CASSQGGLAATDTQYF TGTGCCAGCAGCCAAGGGGGACTAGCGGCCACAGATACGCAGTATTTT
TRBJ1-2 TRBV5-1 . . CASSLDTRNYGYTF TGCGCCAGCAGCCTGGACACCCGTAACTATGGCTACACCTTC
TRBJ1-6 TRBV30 . . CAWTIAGGRSPLHF TGTGCCTGGACCATCGCCGGGGGTCGATCACCCCTCCACTTT
TRBJ1-4 TRBV9 . . CASTRSTANEKLFF TGTGCCAGCACCCGGTCTACAGCTAATGAAAAACTGTTTTTT
TRBJ1-2 TRBV4-3 . . CASSQGSGYTF TGCGCCAGCAGCCAAGGGAGTGGCTACACCTTC
TRBJ2-7 TRBV4-3 . . CASSQIYQSGGSYEQYF TGCGCCAGCAGCCAAATCTATCAGAGCGGAGGTTCCTACGAGCAGTACTTC
TRBJ2-3 TRBV2 TRBD2 . CASGFGGVSTDTQYF TGTGCCAGCGGATTTGGGGGGGTCTCAACAGATACGCAGTATTTT
TRBJ2-5 TRBV5-1 . . CASSSQALKGETQYF TGCGCCAGCAGCTCGCAGGCTCTCAAGGGGGAGACCCAGTACTTC
TRBJ2-7 TRBV9 TRBD2 . CASSATLRLAGDEQYF TGTGCCAGCAGCGCCACTCTTAGGCTAGCGGGGGACGAGCAGTACTTC
TRBJ1-2 TRBV5-1 TRBD1 . CASSLDRGMDGYTF TGCGCCAGCAGCTTGGACAGGGGAATGGATGGCTACACCTTC
TRBJ2-1 TRBV7-9 . . CASSLPGTYNEQFF TGTGCCAGCAGCTTGCCAGGGACCTACAATGAGCAGTTCTTC
TRBJ1-1 TRBV11-2 TRBD1 . CASSVTGGRLEAFF TGTGCCAGCAGCGTAACAGGGGGGCGACTTGAAGCTTTCTTT
TRBJ2-2 TRBV6-4 TRBD2 . CASSDIGGLAGGLDTGELFF TGTGCCAGCAGTGACATCGGAGGACTAGCGGGGGGGCTGGACACCGGGGAGCTGTTTTTT
TRBJ2-7 TRBV15 TRBD2 few CATSRGLAGAYEQYF TGTGCCACCAGCAGGGGACTAGCGGGGGCCTACGAGCAGTACTTC
TRBJ2-1 TRBV2 TRBD2 . CASSDRAGGSSYNEQFF TGTGCCAGCAGTGACCGTGCGGGGGGTAGCTCCTACAATGAGCAGTTCTTC
TRBJ1-6 TRBV19 . . CAISRGEGSPLHF TGTGCCATTTCCAGGGGCGAGGGTTCACCCCTCCACTTT
TRBJ1-2 TRBV11-2 TRBD1 . CASSLGTGGYYYGYTF TGTGCCAGCAGCTTAGGGACAGGGGGCTATTACTATGGCTACACCTTC
TRBJ1-4 TRBV19 . . CASSMGPASEELFF TGTGCCAGTAGTATGGGTCCAGCCTCTGAGGAACTGTTTTTT
TRBJ2-7 TRBV7-2 . . CASSLNPRGEQYF TGTGCCAGCAGCTTAAACCCCCGGGGGGAGCAGTACTTC
TRBJ2-3 TRBV19 TRBD1 . CASSHGPGQGFHTQYF TGTGCCAGTAGTCATGGGCCGGGACAGGGTTTTCATACGCAGTATTTT
TRBJ1-1 TRBV13 TRBD1 . CASSLETGPNVNTEAFF TGTGCCAGCAGCTTAGAGACAGGGCCTAACGTGAACACTGAAGCTTTCTTT
TRBJ1-1 TRBV19 . . CASSISRGSTEAFF TGTGCCAGTAGTATCTCCAGGGGCTCCACTGAAGCTTTCTTT
TRBJ1-1 TRBV18 . . CASSPRGSSEPNTEAFF TGTGCCAGCTCACCACGAGGTTCGAGTGAACCAAACACTGAAGCTTTCTTT
TRBJ1-2 TRBV4-1 . . CASSQPGGNNYGYTF TGCGCCAGCAGCCAGCCGGGGGGGAATAACTATGGCTACACCTTC
TRBJ1-1 TRBV30 TRBD1 once CAWSTGTGNTEAFF TGTGCCTGGAGTACCGGGACAGGGAACACTGAAGCTTTCTTT
TRBJ1-6 TRBV27 . once CASSFPGEGENSPLHF TGTGCCAGCAGTTTCCCCGGGGAGGGGGAGAATTCACCCCTCCACTTT
TRBJ1-5 TRBV30 . . CAWSLNRDQPQHF TGTGCCTGGAGCCTAAACAGGGACCAGCCCCAGCATTTT
TRBJ1-6 TRBV14 . once CASSQSLQGISPLHF TGTGCCAGCAGCCAGTCTTTGCAGGGAATTTCACCCCTCCACTTT
TRBJ1-1 TRBV7-9 . . CASSLVQGTEAFF TGTGCCAGCAGCTTAGTACAGGGCACTGAAGCTTTCTTT
TRBJ1-5 TRBV7-8 . . CASSYKLITGLDQPQHF TGTGCCAGCAGCTACAAACTTATAACAGGGTTGGATCAGCCCCAGCATTTT
TRBJ2-5 TRBV5-6 . . CASSLGQPQGTQYF TGTGCCAGCAGCCTAGGACAGCCCCAGGGGACCCAGTACTTC
TRBJ2-3 TRBV4-3 . . CASSQGTGEVDTQYF TGCGCCAGCAGCCAAGGCACGGGGGAGGTGGATACGCAGTATTTT
TRBJ2-7 TRBV10-3 . . CAIRRQGPSEYEQYF TGTGCCATCAGGCGCCAGGGCCCCTCGGAGTACGAGCAGTACTTC
TRBJ1-1 TRBV19 . . CGSGEGTEAFF TGTGGCTCGGGGGAGGGCACTGAAGCTTTCTTT
TRBJ1-2 TRBV11-2 TRBD1 . CASSSQGAVGYTF TGTGCCAGCAGCTCTCAGGGGGCGGTTGGCTACACCTTC
TRBJ2-2 TRBV7-6 . . CALRSAPNTGELFF TGTGCCCTCCGTAGCGCCCCAAACACCGGGGAGCTGTTTTTT
TRBJ1-5 TRBV6-1 . . CASSDRQLFTTHSSQPQHF TGTGCCAGCAGTGATCGGCAGCTCTTCACTACTCACTCCAGTCAGCCCCAGCATTTT
TRBJ2-3 TRBV30 TRBD2 . CAWSVPGGVDTQYF TGTGCCTGGAGTGTACCGGGGGGGGTGGATACGCAGTATTTT
TRBJ1-1 TRBV7-2 TRBD1 . CASSSQTGGTTEAFF TGTGCCAGCAGCTCCCAGACAGGGGGTACTACTGAAGCTTTCTTT